This T cell receptor beta chain is from a study of shared clonotypes between healthy human individuals. Looking at the study overall: Each donor had three CD4 naive, three CD4 memory, two CD8 naive and one CD8 memory plate.

The study, taken as a whole, reports: Clonotypes not shared had lower generation probabilities than those common to all four donors.

CDR1 is SGDLS and CDR2 is YYNGEE in the germline V gene. V was pared by 0 bases and J by 6 bases, with 14 bases between. The CDR3 is made up of 15 amino acids. Positive CCR7 selection of CD45RO-negative cells yielded the naive CD8 cells, and terminally differentiated effector memory CD45RA+ cells were excluded. A word on this clone: What it binds is unknown.

The table came from immunoSEQ multiplex PCR; TCRdb's copy has only in-frame clones and leaves some out. The sample holds about 2.1 million clones, around 93% seen once. This chain joins TRBV9 and TRBJ2-3, with D possibly TRBD1 on 6 matching bases. The specimen was naive CD8+ T cells from PBMCs. The sequence was collected from a man younger than 35 in good health. Some clones in this sample may be carry-over from other donors' samples. The DNA of the CDR3 is TGTGCCAGCAGCGTAGGCGCAGGGGAAATTGATACGCAGTATTTT. Translated: CASSVGAGEIDTQYF.